The sequence of this TCR beta chain was determined in a study of T cell repertoires in cytomegalovirus infection. Overall study: Well-studied HLA-B-restricted epitopes and recently identified HLA-C-restricted epitopes of CMV were both used in the study. Public TCR beta signature analysis indicated the presence of both CMV infection and matching HLA type. Overall study results and limits: Carriers of CMV and the relevant HLA type were discriminated by public TCR beta frequency. HLA-C-restricted CMV-specific TCR beta clonotypes prevailed in the ex vivo response.

Concerning this clonotype: The antigen remains unidentified.

TCRdb re-derived calls from the reads in MiXCR, one entry per CDR3 protein. The sample includes some 940,000 distinct CDR3 sequences, around 30% seen only once; the top ten take about 14%. CDR3 length: 19 amino acids. Germline assignment: CDR1 MDHEN and CDR2 SYDVKM. V was pared by 5 bases and J by 4 bases, with 17 bases of the junction left unmatched. The sample here was cultured CD8+ T cells from PBMCs, taken from culture after CMV antigen stimulation. V and J are TRBV28 and TRBJ1-2; the match to TRBD1 covers 12 bases. This clonotype originated in a human donor in good health (CMV status not recorded). Some clones in this sample may be carry-over from other donors' samples. The CDR3 here is CASSTRYRDRGLIGYGYTF. CDR3 bases: TGTGCCAGCAGTACCAGATACCGGGACAGGGGGCTGATAGGCTATGGCTACACCTTC.